The clone carrying this T cell receptor (beta chain) was recorded once. Profiling relied on immunoSEQ multiplex PCR, and the TCRdb table lists in-frame clones only, not all of them. The repertoire holds roughly 180,000 clones, roughly 80% seen once, with about 15% in the top ten. This sample was included in a study of blood T cell repertoires in COVID-19. Enrollees, about 18 to 89 years old, lived in 20 to 25 US areas. Sequencing was done on a sample of PBMCs or T cells enriched from blood (not recorded which). The receptor comes from a man aged 60-69 years who had been exposed to COVID-19.

CDR3 loop: CASMQGIQETQYF. CDR3 DNA: TGTGCCAGCATGCAGGGGATCCAAGAGACCCAGTACTTC. This chain uses TRBV27 with TRBJ2-5; D may be TRBD1 (6 bases). V lost 7 bases to trimming and J lost 1 base, with 10 bases between them. Germline CDR1 reads MNHEY; CDR2 reads SMNVEV (reference sequence). This CDR3 region has 13 residues.